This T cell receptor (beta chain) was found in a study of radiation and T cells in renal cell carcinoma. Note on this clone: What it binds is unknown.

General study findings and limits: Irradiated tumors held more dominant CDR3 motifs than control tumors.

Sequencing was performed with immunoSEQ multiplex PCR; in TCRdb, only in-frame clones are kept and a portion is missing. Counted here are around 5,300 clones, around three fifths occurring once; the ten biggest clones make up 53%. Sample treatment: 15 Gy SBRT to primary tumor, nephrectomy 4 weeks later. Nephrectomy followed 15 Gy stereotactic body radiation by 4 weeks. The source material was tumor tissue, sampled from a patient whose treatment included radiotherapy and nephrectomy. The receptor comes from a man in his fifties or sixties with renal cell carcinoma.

DNA for the CDR3: TGTGCCAGCAGGCAGTGGGTGCAGCCCCAGCATTTT. Protein: CASRQWVQPQHF. The chain uses TRBV6-6 and TRBJ1-5, with D unclear. Looked up from germline, CDR1 is MNHNY and CDR2 is SVGAGI (reference sequence). The length of the CDR3 is 12 residues. The V and J ends lost 6 bases and 7 bases respectively, with 10 bases between them.